The entry below describes one TCR beta chain. Sequencing used immunoSEQ v3.0 at survey level. The method was immunoSEQ multiplex PCR; TCRdb's version includes in-frame clones alone and lacks a portion of them. The sample carries under 20,000 clones, about 94% recorded once. The sample belongs to a study of long-term antiretroviral therapy in people with HIV. This CDR3 is built from 17 residues. Samples held roughly 1-11 million cryopreserved PBMC, and DNA extraction followed. This TCR was recovered from a woman between 50 and 59 years old with HIV. J is TRBJ2-1 and V is TRBV21-1; the table gives TRBD2 as D, unverified against the DNA. TRBV21-1 constitutes a pseudogene. The sequenced sample was unsorted PBMCs, obtained 6 to 6.5 years after starting antiretroviral therapy. The CDR3 sequence: CASSKDASGTTYNEQFF. CDR3 in DNA: TGTGCCAGCAGCAAAGATGCTAGCGGGACCACTTACAATGAGCAGTTCTTC.